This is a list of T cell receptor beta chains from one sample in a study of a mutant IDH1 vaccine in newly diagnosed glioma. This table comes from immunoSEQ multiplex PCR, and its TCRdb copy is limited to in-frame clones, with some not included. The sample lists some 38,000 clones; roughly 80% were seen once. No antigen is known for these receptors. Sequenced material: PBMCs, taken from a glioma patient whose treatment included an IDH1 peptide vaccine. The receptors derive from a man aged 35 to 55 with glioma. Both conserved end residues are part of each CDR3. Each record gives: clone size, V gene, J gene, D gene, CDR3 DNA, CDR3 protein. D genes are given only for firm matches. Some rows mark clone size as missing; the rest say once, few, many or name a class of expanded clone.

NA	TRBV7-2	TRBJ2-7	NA	TGTGCCAGCAGCGGACGGCAGGGAATCTACGAGCAGTACTTC	CASSGRQGIYEQYF
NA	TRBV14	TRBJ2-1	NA	TGTGCCAGCAGCCTCGTGATTATGGCGGGTCCTTCCTACAATGAGCAGTTCTTC	CASSLVIMAGPSYNEQFF
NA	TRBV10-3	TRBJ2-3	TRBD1	TGTGCCATCAGTAGCCGCAGGGGGCTGACAGATACGCAGTATTTT	CAISSRRGLTDTQYF
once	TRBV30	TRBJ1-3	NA	TGTGCCTGGGCCCGAACTGGAAACACCATATATTTT	CAWARTGNTIYF
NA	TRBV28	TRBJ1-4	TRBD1	TGTGCCAGCAGTTTCTCACAGGGGGCGGCGGAAAAACTGTTTTTT	CASSFSQGAAEKLFF
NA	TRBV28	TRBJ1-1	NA	TGTGCCAGCAGTTTCATCCAGGCGGGTACTGAAGCTTTCTTT	CASSFIQAGTEAFF
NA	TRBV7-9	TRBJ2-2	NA	TGTGCCAGCAGCCGCGCCGGCACCGGGGAGCTGTTTTTT	CASSRAGTGELFF
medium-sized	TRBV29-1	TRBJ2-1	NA	TGCAGCGTTGGTATCAAATGGACAGATTTACCCTACAATGAGCAGTTCTTC	CSVGIKWTDLPYNEQFF
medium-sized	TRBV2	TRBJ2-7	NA	TGTGCCAGCAGTGAACTGGGTAGCGGAGCCTACGAGCAGTACTTC	CASSELGSGAYEQYF
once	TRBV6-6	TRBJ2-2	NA	TGTGCCAGCAGCCGCGAGGGCGGTTACGGGGAGCTGTTTTTT	CASSREGGYGELFF
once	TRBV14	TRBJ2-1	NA	TGTGCCAGCAGCCAAACAGGGTATGAGCAGTTCTTC	CASSQTGYEQFF
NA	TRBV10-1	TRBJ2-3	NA	TGCGCCAGCAGTGGGACAGCTAGCACAGATACGCAGTATTTT	CASSGTASTDTQYF
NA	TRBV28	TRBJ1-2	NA	TGTGCCAGCAGTCAAAACCTGTATGGCTACACCTTC	CASSQNLYGYTF
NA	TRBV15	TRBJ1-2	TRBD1	TGTGCCACCTCGACGACAGGGGAGTACTATGGCTACACCTTC	CATSTTGEYYGYTF
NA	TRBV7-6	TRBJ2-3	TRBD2	TGTGCCAGCAGCTCCCCCTTTAGCGGGGGCACAGATACGCAGTATTTT	CASSSPFSGGTDTQYF
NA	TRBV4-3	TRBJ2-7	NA	TGCGCCAGCAGCCTTGTCGGGGGCGACGGCGAGCAGTACTTC	CASSLVGGDGEQYF
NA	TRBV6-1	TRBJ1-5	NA	TGTGCCAGCAGACAGACGGGTGGCAATCAGCCCCAGCATTTT	CASRQTGGNQPQHF
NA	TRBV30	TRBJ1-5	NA	TGTGCCTGGAGTTTGGGTAGTCGGAGTCAGCCCCAGCATTTT	CAWSLGSRSQPQHF
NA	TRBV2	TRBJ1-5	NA	TGTGCCAGCAGTGAAGCGCCCCACGGGGTCCGGCATTTT	CASSEAPHGVRHF
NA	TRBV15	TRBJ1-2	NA	TGTGCCACCAACCCCGGGAGGGTACGAGGCTACACCTTC	CATNPGRVRGYTF
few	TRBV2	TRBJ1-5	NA	TGTGCCAGCAGGAACCGGGTCGTTAAATACGACAATCAGCCCCAGCATTTT	CASRNRVVKYDNQPQHF
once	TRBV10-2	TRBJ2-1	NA	TGCGCCAGCAGGAGGTCTAGCGATGAGCAGTTCTTC	CASRRSSDEQFF
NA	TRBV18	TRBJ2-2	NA	TGTGCCAGCTCACCACAGCAGGGTGGCACCGGGGAGCTGTTTTTT	CASSPQQGGTGELFF
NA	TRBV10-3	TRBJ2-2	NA	TGTGCCATCAGTGAGCGGATGGGACCCGGGGAGCTGTTTTTT	CAISERMGPGELFF
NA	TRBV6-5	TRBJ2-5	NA	TGTGCCAGCAGTTACATACAGGCTGCACCAGAGACCCAGTACTTC	CASSYIQAAPETQYF
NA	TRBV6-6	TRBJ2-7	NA	TGTGCCAGCAGTACCCCGGACAGATTTTCCTACGAGCAATACTTC	CASSTPDRFSYEQYF
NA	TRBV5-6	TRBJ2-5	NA	TGTGCCAGCAGCTTTCGAGGGTACCAAGAGACCCAGTACTTC	CASSFRGYQETQYF
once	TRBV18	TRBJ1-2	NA	TGTGCCAGCTCACCATCGGGGGTCGGGGGCTACACCTTC	CASSPSGVGGYTF
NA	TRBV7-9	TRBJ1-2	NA	TGTGCCAGCATACCCTTGGGCACTGGCTACACCTTC	CASIPLGTGYTF
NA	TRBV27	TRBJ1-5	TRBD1	TGTGCCAGCAGTTCGACAGGGGGGAAACAGCCCCAGCATTTT	CASSSTGGKQPQHF
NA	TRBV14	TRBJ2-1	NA	TGTGCCAGCAGCCCCCGAAAGGGGGTCGGAACCCTCTCCTACAATGAGCAGTTCTTC	CASSPRKGVGTLSYNEQFF
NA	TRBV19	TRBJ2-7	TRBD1	TGTGCCAGTAGTTGGAGCAACAGGGGGTCCTACGAGCAGTACTTC	CASSWSNRGSYEQYF
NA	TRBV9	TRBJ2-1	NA	TGTGCCAGCAGCGTAGGTGTCGGCTACAATGAGCAGTTCTTC	CASSVGVGYNEQFF
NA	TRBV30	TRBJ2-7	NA	TGTGCTATAGGGGGGGCCGAGCAGTACTTC	CAIGGAEQYF
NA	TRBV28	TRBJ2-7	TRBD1	TGTGCCAGCAGTAGCTACGGGACAGGGAAAGAGCAGTACTTC	CASSSYGTGKEQYF
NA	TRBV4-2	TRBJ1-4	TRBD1	TGTGCCAGCAGCCAAGAAGGGACAGGGGTCCTTAATGAAAAACTGTTTTTT	CASSQEGTGVLNEKLFF
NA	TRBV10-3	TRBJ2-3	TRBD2	TGTGCCATCAGCTCTACCCTAGCGGCTAGCACAGATACGCAGTATTTT	CAISSTLAASTDTQYF
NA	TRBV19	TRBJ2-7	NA	TGTGCCAGTAGTTTCGGGCCCACCTACGAGCAGTACTTC	CASSFGPTYEQYF
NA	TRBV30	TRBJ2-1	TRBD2	TGTGCCTGGAGCGATGCTAGCGGTCCCCACAATGAGCAGTTCTTC	CAWSDASGPHNEQFF
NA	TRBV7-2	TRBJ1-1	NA	TGTGCCAGCAGCCTCCGGACAGTCATGAACACTGAAGCTTTCTTT	CASSLRTVMNTEAFF
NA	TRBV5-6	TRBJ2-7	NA	TGTGCCAGCAGCTCAGACATTTCGGAGAGCGAGCAGTACTTC	CASSSDISESEQYF
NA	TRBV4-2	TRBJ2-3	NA	TGTGCCAGCAGCCAAGGTAACCAGGGTCCAGGTACGCAGTATTTT	CASSQGNQGPGTQYF